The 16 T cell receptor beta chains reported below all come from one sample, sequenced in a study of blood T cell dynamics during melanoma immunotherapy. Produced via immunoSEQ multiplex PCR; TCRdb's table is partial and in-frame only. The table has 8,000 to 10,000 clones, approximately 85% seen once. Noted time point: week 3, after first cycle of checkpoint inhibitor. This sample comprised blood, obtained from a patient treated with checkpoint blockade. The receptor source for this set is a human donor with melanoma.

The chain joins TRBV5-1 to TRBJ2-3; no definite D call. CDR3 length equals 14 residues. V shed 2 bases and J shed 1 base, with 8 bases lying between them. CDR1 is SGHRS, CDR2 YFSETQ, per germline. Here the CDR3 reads CASSFSLGTDTQYF. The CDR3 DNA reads TGCGCCAGCAGCTTCTCTTTGGGCACAGATACGCAGTATTTT.

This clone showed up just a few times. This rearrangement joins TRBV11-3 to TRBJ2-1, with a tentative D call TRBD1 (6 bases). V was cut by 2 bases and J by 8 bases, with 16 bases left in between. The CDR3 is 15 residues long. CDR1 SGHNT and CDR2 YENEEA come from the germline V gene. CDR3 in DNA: TGTGCCAGCAGCTTATTGGGACACCTGGGGGATGAGCAGTTCTTC. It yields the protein CASSLLGHLGDEQFF.

This CDR3 reads CASSLDLSDRGSYEQYF. The CDR3 DNA reads TGTGCCAGTAGCCTTGACCTATCGGACAGGGGGTCCTACGAGCAGTACTTC. The rearrangement links TRBV19 to TRBJ2-7; 10 bases agree with TRBD1. V dropped 6 bases and J dropped 1; count of bases not matched to a gene: 12. Germline V gene lookup returns CDR1 LNHDA and CDR2 SQIVND (reference sequence). The CDR3 has 17 amino acids.

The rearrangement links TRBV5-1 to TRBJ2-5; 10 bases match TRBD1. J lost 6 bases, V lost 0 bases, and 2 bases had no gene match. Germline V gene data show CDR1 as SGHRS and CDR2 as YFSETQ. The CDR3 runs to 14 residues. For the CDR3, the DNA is TGCGCCAGCAGCTTGGGACAGGGGGCAAAGACCCAGTACTTC. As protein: CASSLGQGAKTQYF.

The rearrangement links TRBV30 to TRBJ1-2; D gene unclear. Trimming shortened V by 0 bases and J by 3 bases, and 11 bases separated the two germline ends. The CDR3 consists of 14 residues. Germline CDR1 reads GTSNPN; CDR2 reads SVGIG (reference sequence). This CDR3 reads CAWSVRPLDYGYTF. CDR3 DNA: TGTGCCTGGAGTGTAAGGCCGTTGGACTATGGCTACACCTTC.

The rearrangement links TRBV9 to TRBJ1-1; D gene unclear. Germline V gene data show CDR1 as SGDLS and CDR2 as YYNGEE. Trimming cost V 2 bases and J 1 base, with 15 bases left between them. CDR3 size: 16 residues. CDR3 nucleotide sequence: TGTGCCAGCAGCGTTCGACCCTTAATCACGAACACTGAAGCTTTCTTT. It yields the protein CASSVRPLITNTEAFF.

The CDR3 nucleotides read TGTGCCAGCAGCTTGGGGGACAGTACCTACAATGAGCAGTTCTTC. It encodes CASSLGDSTYNEQFF. The V and J genes are TRBV5-6 and TRBJ2-1; 7 bases match TRBD1. This CDR3 is built from 15 residues. With V trimmed by 0 bases and J by 2 bases, 2 bases remained unmatched. Germline V lookup: CDR1 SGHDT, CDR2 YYEEEE.

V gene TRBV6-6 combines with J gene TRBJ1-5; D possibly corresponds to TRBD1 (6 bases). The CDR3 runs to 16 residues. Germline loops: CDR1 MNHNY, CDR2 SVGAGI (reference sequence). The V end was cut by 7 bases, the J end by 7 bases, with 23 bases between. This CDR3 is CASTSLPQGRGQPQHF. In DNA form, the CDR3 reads TGTGCCAGCACCTCCCTACCCCAGGGGAGAGGGCAGCCCCAGCATTTT.

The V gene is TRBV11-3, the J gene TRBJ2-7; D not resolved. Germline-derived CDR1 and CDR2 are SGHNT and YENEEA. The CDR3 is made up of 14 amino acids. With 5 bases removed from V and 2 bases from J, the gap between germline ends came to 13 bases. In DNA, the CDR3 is TGTGCCAGCAGCGCGGACGGAAGAGCCTACGAGCAGTACTTC. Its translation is CASSADGRAYEQYF.

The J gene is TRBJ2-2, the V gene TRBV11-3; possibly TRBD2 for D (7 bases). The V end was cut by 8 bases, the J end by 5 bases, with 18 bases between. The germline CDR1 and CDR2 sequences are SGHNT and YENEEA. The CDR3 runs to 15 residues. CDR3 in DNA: TGTGCCAGCTCTCCGGGGGGCCCACGGACCGGGGAGCTGTTTTTT. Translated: CASSPGGPRTGELFF.

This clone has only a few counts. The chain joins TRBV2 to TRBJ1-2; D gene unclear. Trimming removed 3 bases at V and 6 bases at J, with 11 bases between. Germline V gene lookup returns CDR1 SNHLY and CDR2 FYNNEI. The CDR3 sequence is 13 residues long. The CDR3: CASSEREIDGYTF. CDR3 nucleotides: TGTGCCAGCAGTGAGAGGGAAATAGATGGCTACACCTTC.

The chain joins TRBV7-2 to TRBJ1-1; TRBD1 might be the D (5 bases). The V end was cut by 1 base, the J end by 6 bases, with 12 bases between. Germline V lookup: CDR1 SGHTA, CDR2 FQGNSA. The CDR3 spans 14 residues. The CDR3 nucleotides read TGTGCCAGCAGCTTAGATAACCGGGGCGCTGAAGCTTTCTTT. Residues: CASSLDNRGAEAFF.

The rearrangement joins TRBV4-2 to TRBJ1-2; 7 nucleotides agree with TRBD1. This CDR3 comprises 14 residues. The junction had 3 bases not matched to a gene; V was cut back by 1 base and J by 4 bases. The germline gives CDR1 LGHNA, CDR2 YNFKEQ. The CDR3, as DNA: TGTGCCAGCAGCCAAGGACAGGGCGGCTATGGCTACACCTTC. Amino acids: CASSQGQGGYGYTF.

As DNA, the CDR3 is TGTGCTAGTGGTTTGAACAGGTACTACGAGCAGTACTTC. This codes for CASGLNRYYEQYF. The chain combines TRBV12-5 with TRBJ2-5, with D perhaps matching TRBD1 (5 bases). The DNA end is a closer match to TRBJ2-7, so the J assignment may be wrong. There are 13 residues in the CDR3. The V gene's germline CDR1 is LGHNT and CDR2 FRNRAP.

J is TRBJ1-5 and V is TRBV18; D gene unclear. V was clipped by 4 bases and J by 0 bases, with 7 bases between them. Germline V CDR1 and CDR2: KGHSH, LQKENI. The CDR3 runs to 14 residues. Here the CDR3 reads CASSLDGSNQPQHF. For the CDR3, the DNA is TGTGCCAGCTCACTGGACGGTAGCAATCAGCCCCAGCATTTT.

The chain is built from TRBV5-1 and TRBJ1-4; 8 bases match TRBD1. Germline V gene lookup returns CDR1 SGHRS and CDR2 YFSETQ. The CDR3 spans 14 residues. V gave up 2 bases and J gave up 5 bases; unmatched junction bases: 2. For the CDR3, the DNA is TGCGCCAGCAGCTTTCAGGGGGCGAATGAAAAACTGTTTTTT. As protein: CASSFQGANEKLFF.